This T cell receptor beta chain comes out of a study of blood T cell repertoires in COVID-19. On the study more broadly: Sites in the United States, Italy and Spain provided acute and convalescent COVID-19 samples. T cells, B-cell-depleted T cells, or PBMCs supplied cDNA or gDNA.

Original analysis: Amplified reference gene primers provided the basis for estimating nucleated cell counts. Measured with immunoSEQ multiplex PCR; TCRdb has only the in-frame clones, and not every one. The V and J calls and the clone size are those of that table, but D and trimming were determined from the DNA. The repertoire holds about 150,000 clones, under 95% seen once, with less than 0.6% in the top ten. The V gene's germline CDR1 is KGHSH and CDR2 LQKENI. Trimming took 1 base from V and 2 from J; bases not matched to a gene: 1. The CDR3 loop spans 16 amino acids. The sequence derives from a man between 45 and 60 years old with acute or convalescent COVID-19. The sequencing input was peripheral blood. The V and J genes are TRBV18 and TRBJ2-2; 10 bases are shared with TRBD2. CDR3 residues: CASSPRTSGNTGELFF. CDR3 coding DNA: TGTGCCAGCTCACCACGGACTAGCGGAAACACCGGGGAGCTGTTTTTT.